Following are 27 T cell receptor beta chains from one sample sequenced in a study of identical twins. TCRdb independently ran MiXCR on the 5' RACE reads; one entry per CDR3 protein. Of approximately 1.8 million distinct CDR3 sequences listed, around 29% are singletons. The source material was cord blood. The receptors were sampled from a newborn girl in good health.

This clonotype showed up just a few times. The chain combines TRBV3-1 with TRBJ1-1, with 7 bases fitting TRBD1. The CDR3 consists of 14 residues. The ends lost 1 base at V and 4 bases at J; junction bases unmatched: 3. The germline V gene encodes CDR1 LGHDT and CDR2 YNNKEL (reference sequence). CDR3 sequence: CASSQAHRGTEAFF. The CDR3 DNA follows: TGTGCCAGCAGCCAAGCACACAGGGGCACTGAAGCTTTCTTT. Combining the CDR3 with reference TRBV3-1 and TRBJ1-1 gives the whole variable domain DTAVSQTPKYLVTQMGNDKSIKCEQNLGHDTMYWYKQDSKKFLKIMFSYNNKELIINETVPNRFSPKSPDKAHLNLHINSLELGDSAVYFCASSQAHRGTEAFFGQGTRLTVV.

This chain connects TRBV5-1 to TRBJ1-1, with D hard to call. The CDR3 length is 13 residues. V was cut by 4 bases and J by 11 bases, with 18 bases left in between. Per germline, CDR1 SGHRS and CDR2 YFSETQ. Here the CDR3 reads CASSSLDPYEAFF. DNA for the CDR3: TGCGCCAGCAGCAGCTTAGATCCGTACGAGGCTTTCTTT.

This clonotype was picked up a small number of times. The V gene is TRBV6-1, the J gene TRBJ2-3; 7 positions agree with TRBD1. V shed 3 bases and J 4 bases; nucleotides not matched to a gene: 4. CDR1 is MNHNS and CDR2 is SASEGT in the germline V gene. This CDR3 is 14 amino acids long. The CDR3 bases are TGTGCCAGCAGTGAGAAAGGGGGCTCAGATACGCAGTATTTT. Protein product: CASSEKGGSDTQYF.

The CDR3 nucleotides are TGTGCCAGCAGCGTGGGAGTTCTAGGCTACGAGCAGTACTTC. Translating it yields CASSVGVLGYEQYF. This chain connects TRBV5-6 to TRBJ2-7; a weak D match, TRBD2 (5 bases). The CDR3 length is 14 residues. Germline loops: CDR1 SGHDT, CDR2 YYEEEE. V lost 4 bases and J 3 bases, leaving 14 bases between the germline ends.

V gene TRBV28 combines with J gene TRBJ2-1; D remains unclear. Germline V CDR1 and CDR2: MDHEN, SYDVKM. This CDR3 spans 14 amino acids. Trimming took off 7 bases at V and 5 bases at J, with 15 bases between the two ends. This CDR3 reads CASMRAPLNNEQFF. In DNA, the CDR3 is TGTGCCAGCATGAGAGCACCCCTTAACAATGAGCAGTTCTTC.

This clonotype was detected only once. CDR3 sequence reads: CASSGLAGVPDTQYF. CDR3 coding DNA: TGCGCCAGCAGCGGACTAGCGGGAGTCCCAGATACGCAGTATTTT. The chain couples TRBV5-1 to TRBJ2-3, with TRBD2 identical over 13 bases. V gave up 4 bases and J gave up 4 bases; unmatched junction bases: 3. The CDR3 sequence is 15 residues long. Germline V gene sequence: CDR1 SGHRS, CDR2 YFSETQ.

This clonotype was counted a few times. The chain recombines TRBV6-5 with TRBJ1-6, with no clear D. Germline CDR1 is MNHEY and CDR2 is SVGAGI. This CDR3 has 18 amino acids. V gave up 0 bases and J gave up 3 bases, with 15 bases separating them. CDR3 coding DNA: TGTGCCAGCAGTTACTCGCCCCTTGAGCGGGGCTATAATTCACCCCTCCACTTT. As protein: CASSYSPLERGYNSPLHF.

The chain uses TRBV6-1 and TRBJ2-7; TRBD2 matches at 15 bases. The CDR3 has 19 residues. V dropped 7 bases and J dropped 7; count of bases not matched to a gene: 20. Germline-derived CDR1 and CDR2 are MNHNS and SASEGT. The CDR3 protein is CASTSGTSGRSSSYNEQYF. CDR3 DNA: TGTGCCAGCACCAGTGGGACTAGCGGGAGGTCAAGCTCCTACAATGAGCAGTACTTC.

The chain carries TRBV6-1 and TRBJ1-1; D is ambiguous. Trimming shortened V by 4 bases and J by 1 base, and 7 bases separated the two germline ends. This CDR3 has 13 amino acids. The V gene's germline CDR1 is MNHNS and CDR2 SASEGT. The CDR3 spells CASSAGANTEAFF. In DNA form, the CDR3 reads TGTGCCAGCAGTGCCGGCGCGAACACTGAAGCTTTCTTT.

The chain uses TRBV6-6 and TRBJ1-6; D is possibly TRBD1 (5 bases). CDR3 length equals 14 residues. Germline CDR1 and CDR2: MNHNY and SVGAGI (reference sequence). V dropped 5 bases and J dropped 4 bases, with 9 bases sitting between them. CDR3 region: CASSPDRYNSPLHF. DNA for the CDR3: TGTGCCAGCAGTCCCGACAGATATAATTCACCCCTCCACTTT.

This clonotype was seen a handful of times. This sequence joins TRBV7-8 and TRBJ2-5, with TRBD2 matching 9 bases. Germline CDR1 and CDR2: SGHVS and FQNEAQ. The CDR3 has 16 amino acids. V was clipped by 0 bases and J by 11 bases; unmatched bases: 13. The CDR3 region has the DNA TGTGCCAGCAGCTTAGCGCGACTAGCGGCCCACAATGAGCAGTACTTC. It specifies CASSLARLAAHNEQYF.

The rearrangement links TRBV7-9 to TRBJ2-5; 7 bases line up with TRBD1. The J call may be faulty, since TRBJ2-7 better matches the DNA end. The CDR3 has 15 residues. The germline gives CDR1 SEHNR, CDR2 FQNEAQ (reference sequence). As DNA, the CDR3 is TGTGCCAGCAGCTCCCCGGGACAGCGCTACCACGAGCAGTACTTC. This encodes CASSSPGQRYHEQYF.

The V gene is TRBV2, the J gene TRBJ2-1; D might be TRBD1 (5 bases). This CDR3 region has 12 residues. Between the trimmed V and J ends, which lost 5 bases and 14 bases, there was a span of 16 bases. Germline CDR1 SNHLY, CDR2 FYNNEI. CDR3 residues: CASSLPQEYEFF. CDR3 nucleotides: TGTGCCAGCAGTCTACCACAGGAATACGAGTTCTTC. The full variable domain, in which reference TRBV2 and TRBJ2-1 provide the parts outside the CDR3, is EPEVTQTPSHQVTQMGQEVILRCVPISNHLYFYWYRQILGQKVEFLVSFYNNEISEKSEIFDDQFSVERPDGSNFTLKIRSTKLEDSAMYFCASSLPQEYEFFGPGTRLTVL.

The rearrangement links TRBV5-6 to TRBJ2-1; TRBD2 aligns across 9 bases. The ends lost 1 base at V and 4 bases at J; junction bases unmatched: 3. This CDR3 is 15 amino acids long. The germline V gene has CDR1 SGHDT and CDR2 YYEEEE. The CDR3 spells CASSLFTSGYNEQFF. The CDR3 DNA sequence: TGTGCCAGCAGCTTGTTTACTAGCGGGTACAATGAGCAGTTCTTC.

This clonotype was picked up a small number of times. The chain recombines TRBV7-2 with TRBJ1-5; tentatively, D is TRBD1 (6 bases). CDR1 SGHTA and CDR2 FQGNSA come from the germline V gene. The germline V and J ends were trimmed by 1 base and 1 base, with 11 bases remaining between them. The CDR3 loop spans 16 amino acids. Written as DNA, the CDR3 is TGTGCCAGCAGCTTAGTTGGGGGGGCGAGCAATCAGCCCCAGCATTTT. Residues: CASSLVGGASNQPQHF.

This sequence joins TRBV20-1 and TRBJ2-3; D is unclear. The germline V gene has CDR1 DFQATT and CDR2 SNEGSKA (reference sequence). The V gene lost 6 bases and the J gene lost 3 bases, with 4 bases spanning the gap. The CDR3 runs to 10 residues. CDR3 sequence (DNA): TGCAGTGCCCAGACAGATACGCAGTATTTT. This codes for CSAQTDTQYF.

V and J are TRBV28 and TRBJ2-4; 7 bases fit TRBD2. CDR1 MDHEN and CDR2 SYDVKM come from the germline V gene. Germline trimming cut 7 bases from V and 1 base from J; bases unmatched to any gene: 4. The CDR3 spans 14 residues. The CDR3 DNA follows: TGTGCCAGCACCGGGCGGGAGGCCAAAAACATTCAGTACTTC. Encoded protein: CASTGREAKNIQYF.

The chain couples TRBV6-6 to TRBJ2-3; D is uncertain. Trimming cost V 7 bases and J 0 bases, with 11 bases left between them. CDR3 length: 14 amino acids. CDR1 is MNHNY and CDR2 is SVGAGI in the germline V gene (reference sequence). The chain's CDR3 is CASTQALSTDTQYF. The CDR3 DNA follows: TGTGCCAGCACCCAAGCCCTTAGCACAGATACGCAGTATTTT.

About this clonotype: One end of the junction varies from germline; a read error may be responsible. This sequence joins TRBV5-1 and TRBJ2-3; no clear D. Germline V gene data show CDR1 as SGHRS and CDR2 as YFSETQ. The CDR3 extends over 14 amino acids. This CDR3 is CAGRWVDVTDTQYF. DNA of the CDR3: TGCGCCGGCAGATGGGTCGACGTCACGGATACGCAGTATTTT.

This clonotype was picked up a small number of times. CDR3 loop: CASSQEWLAKNIQYF. The CDR3, as DNA: TGCGCCAGCAGCCAAGAATGGCTAGCCAAAAACATTCAGTACTTC. This chain uses TRBV4-1 with TRBJ2-4; D gene ambiguous. The CDR3 loop spans 15 amino acids. Looked up from germline, CDR1 is MGHRA and CDR2 is YSYEKL. V lost 0 bases and J 0 bases, leaving 6 bases between the germline ends.

This clonotype turned up a few times. V usage is TRBV6-5 and J usage is TRBJ2-1; TRBD2 matches at 13 bases. Trimming at V came to 5 bases and at J to 5 bases, leaving 6 bases not matched to a gene. The germline gives CDR1 MNHEY, CDR2 SVGAGI. The CDR3 runs 16 residues. CDR3 residues: CASSHTGTSGNNEQFF. CDR3 bases: TGTGCCAGCAGTCACACCGGGACTAGCGGGAACAATGAGCAGTTCTTC.

The chain is built from TRBV27 and TRBJ1-1; 8 bases map to TRBD1. CDR3 size: 15 residues. Germline trimming cut 5 bases from V and 3 bases from J; bases unmatched to any gene: 8. From germline, CDR1 is MNHEY and CDR2 SMNVEV (reference sequence). CDR3 amino acids: CASSTHRGRDTEAFF. The CDR3 DNA is TGTGCCAGCAGTACCCACAGGGGGAGGGACACTGAAGCTTTCTTT.

This clonotype has more than one count but fewer than ten. This chain connects TRBV4-2 to TRBJ2-1, with 7 positions matching TRBD2. Germline V gene data show CDR1 as LGHNA and CDR2 as YNFKEQ. CDR3 length: 14 amino acids. J gave up 2 bases and V 8 bases, and 6 bases lay outside the gene matches. As DNA, the CDR3 is TGTGCCAGCGGACCTAGCGGCCCCTACAATGAGCAGTTCTTC. Amino acid sequence: CASGPSGPYNEQFF.

The genes are TRBV20-1 and TRBJ1-4; D unresolved. Germline V CDR1 and CDR2: DFQATT, SNEGSKA (reference sequence). V lost 0 bases and J lost 7, with 9 bases in between. The CDR3 consists of 13 residues. This CDR3 reads CSARDPYVEKLFF. CDR3 sequence (DNA): TGCAGTGCTAGAGATCCCTATGTTGAAAAACTGTTTTTT.

The chain couples TRBV27 to TRBJ1-4; 7 positions match TRBD1. The ends lost 1 base at V and 6 bases at J; junction bases unmatched: 14. Germline V CDR1 and CDR2: MNHEY, SMNVEV (reference sequence). The CDR3 length is 18 residues. As DNA, the CDR3 is TGTGCCAGCAGTTTATTTTATAGGGCAGGGGGGTTGGATGAAAAACTGTTTTTT. As protein: CASSLFYRAGGLDEKLFF.

This chain connects TRBV27 to TRBJ1-1; D is uncertain. The CDR3 is 13 amino acids. Germline-derived CDR1 and CDR2 are MNHEY and SMNVEV (reference sequence). Trimming took off 3 bases at V and 1 base at J, with 6 bases between the two ends. The CDR3 sequence: CASSFEKNTEAFF. CDR3 nucleotides: TGTGCCAGCAGTTTCGAGAAGAACACTGAAGCTTTCTTT.

This chain uses TRBV7-2 with TRBJ2-7; D perhaps matches TRBD2 (5 bases). CDR3 size: 14 residues. The V and J ends lost 5 bases and 3 bases respectively, with 14 bases between them. Germline values: CDR1 SGHTA, CDR2 FQGNSA. CDR3 nucleotides: TGTGCCAGCAGCCTCGAACGCCGGGACTACGAGCAGTACTTC. Its translation is CASSLERRDYEQYF.